This TCR beta chain originates from a study of T cells after yellow fever vaccination. This clonotype has only a few counts. General observations from the study: Subsequent to the booster, the majority of primary-vaccination clones reappeared (about 97% CD4, approximately 90% CD8). Few clonotypes appeared in both CD4 and CD8 compartments. Almost all vaccine-responding clonotypes escaped detection in sorted memory subsets on day 0.

V gave up 6 bases and J gave up 0 bases, with 12 bases separating them. The CDR3 covers 15 residues. The germline V gene has CDR1 SGHTA and CDR2 FQGNSA. A single record per CDR3 protein comes from TCRdb applying MiXCR to the 5' RACE reads. This sample yields roughly 4,500 distinct CDR3 sequences, of which 7.6% are seen a single time; over 1.1% belongs to the top ten. V usage is TRBV7-2 and J usage is TRBJ2-1; the D call may be TRBD1 or TRBD2 (6 bases each). Material: PBMCs, either bulk or a sorted T-cell subset (CD4+, CD8+, memory, or dextramer-sorted; not recorded which), obtained 15 days after the yellow fever booster vaccination. The clonotype was recovered from a man aged 25-45 years who received the YFV17D yellow fever vaccine. CDR3 in DNA: TGTGCCAGCAGACGGGGGCCTTCCTCCTACAATGAGCAGTTCTTC. It specifies CASRRGPSSYNEQFF.